This TCR beta chain was sequenced for a study of blood T cell repertoires in COVID-19. V lost 4 bases and J lost 4; bases outside the gene matches: 8. The germline V gene encodes CDR1 SGHAT and CDR2 FQNNGV. This CDR3 contains 15 residues. The repertoire was sequenced with immunoSEQ multiplex PCR; TCRdb's copy has only in-frame clones and lacks some. The sample carries 150,000 or so clones, around 82% recorded once. The specimen was PBMCs or T cells enriched from blood (not recorded which). This chain joins TRBV11-2 and TRBJ1-2; 8 positions match TRBD1. The source is a woman aged 45-60 years in a cohort exposed to, infected with or recovered from COVID-19 (not recorded which). The CDR3 here is CASSSPRGRGYGYTF. In DNA, the CDR3 is TGTGCCAGCAGCTCACCCAGGGGGCGCGGCTATGGCTACACCTTC.